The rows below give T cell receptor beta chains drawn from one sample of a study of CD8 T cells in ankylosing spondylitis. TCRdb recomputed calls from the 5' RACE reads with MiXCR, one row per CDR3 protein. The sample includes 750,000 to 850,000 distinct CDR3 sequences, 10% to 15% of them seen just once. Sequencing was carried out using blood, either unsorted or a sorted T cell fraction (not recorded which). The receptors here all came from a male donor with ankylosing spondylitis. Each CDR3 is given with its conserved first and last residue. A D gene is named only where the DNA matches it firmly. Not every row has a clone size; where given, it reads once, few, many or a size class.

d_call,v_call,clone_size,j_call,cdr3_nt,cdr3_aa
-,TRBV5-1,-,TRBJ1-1,TGCGCCAGCAGCTTTGAATGGATTTACACTGAAGCTTTCTTT,CASSFEWIYTEAFF
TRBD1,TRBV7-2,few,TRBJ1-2,TGTGCCAGCAGTTTAGGGGGCTGGGGCTACACCTTC,CASSLGGWGYTF
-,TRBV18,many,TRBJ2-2,TGTGCCAGCTCACCACGAGGGTTGCGGAACACCGGGGAGCTGTTTTTT,CASSPRGLRNTGELFF
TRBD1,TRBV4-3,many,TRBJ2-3,TGCGCCAGCAGCGCGACAGGGGCAGATACGCAGTATTTT,CASSATGADTQYF
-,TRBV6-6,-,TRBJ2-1,TGTGCCAGCAGTGAGGGACTCGGGCAGTTCTTC,CASSEGLGQFF
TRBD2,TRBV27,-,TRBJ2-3,TGTGCCAGCCATCCCTTTGCGGGGGTAACAGATACGCAGTATTTT,CASHPFAGVTDTQYF
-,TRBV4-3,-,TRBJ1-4,TGCGCCAGCAGCCAAGGGACAGCATATGAAAAACTGTTTTTT,CASSQGTAYEKLFF
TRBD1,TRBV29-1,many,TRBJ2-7,TGCAGCGTCCAGACAGGGTCCTACGAGCAGTACTTC,CSVQTGSYEQYF
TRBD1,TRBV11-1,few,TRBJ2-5,TGTGCCAGCAGCTTCAGGAGCGACAGGGGACGGGAGACCCAGTACTTC,CASSFRSDRGRETQYF
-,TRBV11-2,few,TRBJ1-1,TGTGCCAGCAGCTTGATGGGGGGAGACACTGAAGCTTTCTTT,CASSLMGGDTEAFF
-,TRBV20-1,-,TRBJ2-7,TGCAGTGGGAGCAGCTCCTACGAGCAGTACTTC,CSGSSSYEQYF